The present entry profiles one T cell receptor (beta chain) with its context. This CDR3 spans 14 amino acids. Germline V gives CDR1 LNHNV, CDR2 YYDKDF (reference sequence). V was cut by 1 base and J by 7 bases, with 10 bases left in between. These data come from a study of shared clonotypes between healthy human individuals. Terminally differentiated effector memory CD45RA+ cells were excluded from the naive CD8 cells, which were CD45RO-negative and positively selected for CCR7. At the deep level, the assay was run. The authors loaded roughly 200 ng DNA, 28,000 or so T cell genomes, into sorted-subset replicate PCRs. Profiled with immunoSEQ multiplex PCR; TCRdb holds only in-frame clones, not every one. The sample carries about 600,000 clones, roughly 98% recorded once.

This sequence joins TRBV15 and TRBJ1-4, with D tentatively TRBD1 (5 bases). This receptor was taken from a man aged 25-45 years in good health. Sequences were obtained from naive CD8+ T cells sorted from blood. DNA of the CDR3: TGTGCCACCAGCAGAGCCACAGGTCTTGAAAAACTGTTTTTT. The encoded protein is CATSRATGLEKLFF.